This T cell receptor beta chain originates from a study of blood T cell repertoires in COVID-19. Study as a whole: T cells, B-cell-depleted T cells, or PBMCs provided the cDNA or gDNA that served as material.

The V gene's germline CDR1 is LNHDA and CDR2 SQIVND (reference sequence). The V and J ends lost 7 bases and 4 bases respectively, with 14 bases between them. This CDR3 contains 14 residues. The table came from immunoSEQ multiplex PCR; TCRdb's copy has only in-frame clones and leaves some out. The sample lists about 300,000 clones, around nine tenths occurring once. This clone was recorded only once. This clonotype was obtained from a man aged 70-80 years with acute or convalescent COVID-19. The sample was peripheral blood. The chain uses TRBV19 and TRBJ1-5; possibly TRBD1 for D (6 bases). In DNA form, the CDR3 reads TGTGCCAGTAACGGTTTACAGGGAAATCAGCCCCAGCATTTT. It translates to CASNGLQGNQPQHF.